The 9 T cell receptor beta chains presented below share a single source sample, sequenced in a study of T cell repertoires in cytomegalovirus infection (dated by TCRdb to between 2018 and 2021). The instrument was an Illumina HiSeq 1500. TCRdb reworked the public reads: Q25 trimming with fastp, MiXCR clone assembly, productive beta chains retained. Records with the same CDR3 protein are collapsed into one entry carrying the most frequent genes and DNA. The sample data list tens of thousands of distinct CDR3 sequences, and over 3.5% of these were observed just once. Of the sample, roughly a fifth falls within the top ten clones. The material sequenced was PBMCs. Receptors were obtained from a human donor in good health (CMV status not recorded). Some clones in this sample may be carry-over from other donors' samples.

Only a few counts were recorded for this clonotype. The rearrangement links TRBV7-2 to TRBJ1-2; D might be TRBD1 (6 bases). V was trimmed by 5 bases and J by 7 bases, leaving 17 bases between them. Germline loops: CDR1 SGHTA, CDR2 FQGNSA. The CDR3 runs 14 residues. CDR3 bases: TGTGCCAGCAGCGGGCCGGGGGGCGCTTTTGGCTACACCTTC. Translated, it gives CASSGPGGAFGYTF.

This clonotype was observed at least ten times. The chain carries TRBV19 and TRBJ2-7, with a possible D match to TRBD2 (5 bases). This CDR3 has 13 residues. The V gene's germline CDR1 is LNHDA and CDR2 SQIVND (reference sequence). Trimming took off 7 bases at V and 2 bases at J, with 12 bases between the two ends. CDR3 sequence reads: CASINAGAYEQYF. CDR3 nucleotide sequence: TGTGCCAGTATCAATGCCGGGGCCTACGAGCAGTACTTC.

This clonotype was counted many times. The rearrangement uses TRBV20-1 and TRBJ2-3, with 8 bases fitting TRBD2. With V trimmed by 7 bases and J by 5 bases, 8 bases remained unmatched. Germline CDR1 and CDR2: DFQATT and SNEGSKA (reference sequence). The CDR3 loop spans 13 amino acids. DNA of the CDR3: TGCAGTGTTTCAGCGGGAGCTGGAGATACGCAGTATTTT. Its translation: CSVSAGAGDTQYF.

This clonotype has ten or more counts. The chain combines TRBV7-9 with TRBJ1-1; D is possibly TRBD1 (6 bases). Germline CDR1 is SEHNR and CDR2 is FQNEAQ (reference sequence). This CDR3 spans 14 amino acids. Trimming took off 3 bases at V and 1 base at J, with 9 bases between the two ends. This chain's CDR3 is CASSFGQPNTEAFF. CDR3 DNA sequence: TGTGCCAGCAGCTTCGGACAGCCGAACACTGAAGCTTTCTTT.

This clonotype was seen ten or more times. The CDR3 nucleotides read TGCGCCAGCAGCTTGGGAGAGGGGGGCGGAGAAAAACTGTTTTTT. Translating gives CASSLGEGGGEKLFF. The chain carries TRBV5-1 and TRBJ1-4; tentatively, D is TRBD1 (6 bases). The CDR3 totals 15 residues. V was cut by 0 bases and J by 8 bases, with 14 bases left in between. Germline V gives CDR1 SGHRS, CDR2 YFSETQ.

At least ten counts were recorded for this clonotype. The gene calls are TRBV7-2 and TRBJ2-1, with 11 bases lining up with TRBD2. This CDR3 has 15 residues. J lost 8 bases, V lost 5 bases, and 8 bases had no gene match. The germline V gene has CDR1 SGHTA and CDR2 FQGNSA. As DNA, the CDR3 is TGTGCCAGCAGCCGAACTAGCGGGAGTATGTATGAGCAGTTCTTC. Translation: CASSRTSGSMYEQFF.

This clonotype was counted at least ten times. V and J are TRBV12-3 or TRBV12-4 and TRBJ2-3, with D maybe TRBD2 (6 bases). Trimming stripped 6 bases from V and 2 bases from J, with 9 bases between. The CDR3 extends over 13 amino acids. The CDR3 DNA sequence: TGTGCCAGCAGCAAGGACTACACAGATACGCAGTATTTT. Translating it yields CASSKDYTDTQYF.

This clonotype was picked up many times. The V call is TRBV29-1, the J call TRBJ1-2, with no clear D. Per the germline V gene, CDR1 is SQVTM and CDR2 is ANQGSEA. The germline V and J ends were trimmed by 4 bases and 4 bases, with 10 bases remaining between them. This CDR3 is built from 12 residues. CDR3 loop: CSVAITSYGYTF. In DNA, the CDR3 is TGCAGCGTTGCAATTACATCCTATGGCTACACCTTC.

This clonotype was detected ten times or more. This chain joins TRBV2 and TRBJ2-7; D may correspond to TRBD1 or TRBD2 (6 bases each). Trimming took off 7 bases at V and 3 bases at J, with 13 bases between the two ends. The CDR3 totals 13 residues. The germline V gene has CDR1 SNHLY and CDR2 FYNNEI. The CDR3 spells CASMEGHGYEQYF. The CDR3 bases are TGTGCCAGCATGGAGGGACATGGCTACGAGCAGTACTTC.